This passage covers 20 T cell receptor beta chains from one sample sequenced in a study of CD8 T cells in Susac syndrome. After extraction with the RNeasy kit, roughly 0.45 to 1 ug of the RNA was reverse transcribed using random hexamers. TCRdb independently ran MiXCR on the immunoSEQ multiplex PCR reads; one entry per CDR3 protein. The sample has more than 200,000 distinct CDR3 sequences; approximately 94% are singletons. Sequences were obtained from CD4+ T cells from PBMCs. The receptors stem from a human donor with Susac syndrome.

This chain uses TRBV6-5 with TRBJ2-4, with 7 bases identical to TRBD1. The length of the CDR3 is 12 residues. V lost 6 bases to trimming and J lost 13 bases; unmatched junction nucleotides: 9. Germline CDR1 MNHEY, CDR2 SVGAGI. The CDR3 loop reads CASRTGTTDQYF. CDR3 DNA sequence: TGTGCCAGCAGGACAGGGACAACCGACCAGTACTTC.

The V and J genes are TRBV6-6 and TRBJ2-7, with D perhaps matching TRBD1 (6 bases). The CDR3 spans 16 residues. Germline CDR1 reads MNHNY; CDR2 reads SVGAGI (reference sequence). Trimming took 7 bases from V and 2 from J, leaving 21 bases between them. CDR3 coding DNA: TGTGCCAGCAACCCCTCACCGGGACAAAGGGCCTACGAGCAGTACTTC. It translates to CASNPSPGQRAYEQYF.

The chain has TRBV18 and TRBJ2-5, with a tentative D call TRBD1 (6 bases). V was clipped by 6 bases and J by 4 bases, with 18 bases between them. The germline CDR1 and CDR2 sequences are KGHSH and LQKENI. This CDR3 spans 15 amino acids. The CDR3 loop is CASSGGRGTPETQYF. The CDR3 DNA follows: TGTGCCAGCTCCGGTGGTAGGGGGACACCAGAGACCCAGTACTTC. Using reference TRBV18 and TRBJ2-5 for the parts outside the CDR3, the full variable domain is NAGVMQNPRHLVRRRGQEARLRCSPMKGHSHVYWYRQLPEEGLKFMVYLQKENIIDESGMPKERFSAEFPKEGPSILRIQQVVRGDSAAYFCASSGGRGTPETQYFGPGTRLLVL.

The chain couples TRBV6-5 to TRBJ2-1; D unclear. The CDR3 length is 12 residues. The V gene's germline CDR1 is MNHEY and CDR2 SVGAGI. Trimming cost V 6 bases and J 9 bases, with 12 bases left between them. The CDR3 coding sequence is TGTGCCAGCAGCTCACGATGGGGTGAGCAGTTCTTC. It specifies CASSSRWGEQFF.

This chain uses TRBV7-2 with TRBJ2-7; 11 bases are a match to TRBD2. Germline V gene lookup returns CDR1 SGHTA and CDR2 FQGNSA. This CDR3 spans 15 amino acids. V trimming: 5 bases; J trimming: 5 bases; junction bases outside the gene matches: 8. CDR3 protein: CASSPSLAGGNEQYF. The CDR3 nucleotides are TGTGCCAGCAGCCCTTCGCTAGCGGGGGGAAACGAGCAGTACTTC.

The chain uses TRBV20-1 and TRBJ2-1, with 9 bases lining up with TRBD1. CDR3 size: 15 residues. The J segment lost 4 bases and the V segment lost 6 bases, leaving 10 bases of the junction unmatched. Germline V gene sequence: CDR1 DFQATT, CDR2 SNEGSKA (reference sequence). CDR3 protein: CSARDRDVGYNEQFF. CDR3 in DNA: TGCAGTGCCCGGGACAGGGACGTAGGGTACAATGAGCAGTTCTTC.

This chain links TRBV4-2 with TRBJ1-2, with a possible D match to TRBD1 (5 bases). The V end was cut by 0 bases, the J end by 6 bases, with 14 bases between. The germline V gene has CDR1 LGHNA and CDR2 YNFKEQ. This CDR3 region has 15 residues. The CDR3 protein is CASSQERGRDNGYTF. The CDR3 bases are TGTGCCAGCAGCCAAGAAAGGGGCAGGGATAATGGCTACACCTTC.

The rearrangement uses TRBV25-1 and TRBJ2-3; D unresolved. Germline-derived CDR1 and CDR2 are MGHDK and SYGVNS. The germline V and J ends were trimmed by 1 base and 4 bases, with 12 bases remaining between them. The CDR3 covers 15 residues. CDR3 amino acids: CASSEWSRSSDTQYF. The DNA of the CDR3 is TGTGCCAGCAGTGAATGGTCCAGGTCCTCAGATACGCAGTATTTT.

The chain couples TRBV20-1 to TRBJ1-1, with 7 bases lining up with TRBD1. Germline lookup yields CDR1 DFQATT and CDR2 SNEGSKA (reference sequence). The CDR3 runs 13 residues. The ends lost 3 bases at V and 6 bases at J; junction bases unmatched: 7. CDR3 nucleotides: TGCAGTGCTAGGAACCCGACAGGGCCTGAAGCTTTCTTT. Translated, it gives CSARNPTGPEAFF.

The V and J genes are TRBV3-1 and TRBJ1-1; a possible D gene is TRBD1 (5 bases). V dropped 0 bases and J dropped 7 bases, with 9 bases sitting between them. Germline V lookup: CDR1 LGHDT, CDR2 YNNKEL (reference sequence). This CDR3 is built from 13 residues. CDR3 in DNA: TGTGCCAGCAGCCAAGATCGGGGGTTTGAAGCTTTCTTT. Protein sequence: CASSQDRGFEAFF.

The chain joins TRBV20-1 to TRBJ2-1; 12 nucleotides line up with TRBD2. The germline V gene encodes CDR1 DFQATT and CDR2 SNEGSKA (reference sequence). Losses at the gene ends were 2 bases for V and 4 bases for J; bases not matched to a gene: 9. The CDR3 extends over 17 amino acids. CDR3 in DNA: TGCAGTGCTAGACCGGCCCCCACTAGCGGGGGGTACAATGAGCAGTTCTTC. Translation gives CSARPAPTSGGYNEQFF.

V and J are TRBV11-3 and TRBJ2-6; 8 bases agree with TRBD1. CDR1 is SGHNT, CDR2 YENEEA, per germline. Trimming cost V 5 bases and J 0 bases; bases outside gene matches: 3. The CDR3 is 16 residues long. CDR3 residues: CASSLTGASGANVLTF. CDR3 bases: TGTGCCAGCAGCCTGACAGGGGCCTCTGGGGCCAACGTCCTGACTTTC.

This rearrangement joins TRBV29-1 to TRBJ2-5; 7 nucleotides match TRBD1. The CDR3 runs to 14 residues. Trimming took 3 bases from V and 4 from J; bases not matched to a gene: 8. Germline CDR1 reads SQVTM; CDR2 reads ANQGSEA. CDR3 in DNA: TGCAGCGTTGAGCCTCCGGGACAGATAGAGACCCAGTACTTC. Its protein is CSVEPPGQIETQYF.

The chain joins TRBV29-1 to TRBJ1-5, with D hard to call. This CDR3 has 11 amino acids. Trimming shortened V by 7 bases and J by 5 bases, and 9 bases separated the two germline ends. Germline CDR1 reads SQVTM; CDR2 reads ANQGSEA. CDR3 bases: TGCAGCGAGAGGGTATATCAGCCCCAGCATTTT. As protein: CSERVYQPQHF.

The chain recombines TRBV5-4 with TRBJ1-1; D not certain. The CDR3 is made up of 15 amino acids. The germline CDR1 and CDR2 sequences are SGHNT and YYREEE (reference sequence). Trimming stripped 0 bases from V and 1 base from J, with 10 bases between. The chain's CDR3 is CASSLAAGPNTEAFF. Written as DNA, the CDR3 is TGTGCCAGCAGCTTGGCCGCAGGCCCGAACACTGAAGCTTTCTTT.

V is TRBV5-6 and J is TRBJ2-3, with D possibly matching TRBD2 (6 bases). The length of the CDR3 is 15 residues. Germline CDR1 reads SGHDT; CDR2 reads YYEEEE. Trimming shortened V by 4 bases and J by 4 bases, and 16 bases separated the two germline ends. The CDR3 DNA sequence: TGTGCCAGCAGCGGGTGGCGGGGAGCCTCAGATACGCAGTATTTT. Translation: CASSGWRGASDTQYF.

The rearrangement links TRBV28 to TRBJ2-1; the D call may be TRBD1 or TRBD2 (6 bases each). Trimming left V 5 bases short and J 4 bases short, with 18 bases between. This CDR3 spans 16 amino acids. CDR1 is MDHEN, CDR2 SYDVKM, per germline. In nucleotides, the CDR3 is TGTGCCAGCAGTCTGAATGGGGGGCCTGTTTACAATGAGCAGTTCTTC. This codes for CASSLNGGPVYNEQFF.

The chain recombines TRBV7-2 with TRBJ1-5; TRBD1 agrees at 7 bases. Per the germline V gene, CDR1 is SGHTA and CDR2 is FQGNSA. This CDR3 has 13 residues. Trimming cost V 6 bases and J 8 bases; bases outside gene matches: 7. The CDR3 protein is CASSPDRAEPQHF. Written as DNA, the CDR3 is TGTGCCAGCAGTCCTGACAGGGCGGAGCCCCAGCATTTT. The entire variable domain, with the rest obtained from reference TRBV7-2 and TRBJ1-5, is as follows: GAGVSQSPSNKVTEKGKDVELRCDPISGHTALYWYRQSLGQGLEFLIYFQGNSAPDKSGLPSDRFSAERTGGSVSTLTIQRTQQEDSAVYLCASSPDRAEPQHFGDGTRLSIL.

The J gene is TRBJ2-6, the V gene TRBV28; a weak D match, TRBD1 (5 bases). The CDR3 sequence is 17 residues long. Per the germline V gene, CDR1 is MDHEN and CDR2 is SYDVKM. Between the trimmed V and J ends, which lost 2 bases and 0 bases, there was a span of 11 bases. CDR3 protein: CASSLLQAISGANVLTF. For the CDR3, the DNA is TGTGCCAGCAGTTTACTACAGGCGATCTCTGGGGCCAACGTCCTGACTTTC. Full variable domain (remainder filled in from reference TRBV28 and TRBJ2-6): DVKVTQSSRYLVKRTGEKVFLECVQDMDHENMFWYRQDPGLGLRLIYFSYDVKMKEKGDIPEGYSVSREKKERFSLILESASTNQTSMYLCASSLLQAISGANVLTFGAGSRLTVL.

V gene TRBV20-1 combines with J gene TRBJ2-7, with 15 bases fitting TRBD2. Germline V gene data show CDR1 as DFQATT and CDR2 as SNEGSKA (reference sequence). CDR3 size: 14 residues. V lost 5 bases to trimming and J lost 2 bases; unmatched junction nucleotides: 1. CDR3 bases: TGCAGTGCTGGGACTAGCGGGGGGCCCTACGAGCAGTACTTC. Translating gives CSAGTSGGPYEQYF.